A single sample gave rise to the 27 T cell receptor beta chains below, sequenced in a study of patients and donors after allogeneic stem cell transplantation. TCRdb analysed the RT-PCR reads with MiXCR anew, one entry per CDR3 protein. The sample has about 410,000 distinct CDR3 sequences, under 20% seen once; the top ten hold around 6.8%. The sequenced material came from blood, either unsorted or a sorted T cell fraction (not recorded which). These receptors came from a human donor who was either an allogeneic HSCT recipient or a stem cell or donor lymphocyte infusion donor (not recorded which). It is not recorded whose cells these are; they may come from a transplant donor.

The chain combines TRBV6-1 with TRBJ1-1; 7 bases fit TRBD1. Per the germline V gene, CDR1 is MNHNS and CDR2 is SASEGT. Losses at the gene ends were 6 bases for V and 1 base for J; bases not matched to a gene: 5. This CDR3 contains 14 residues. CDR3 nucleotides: TGTGCCAGCAGGTCGACAGGGACGAACACTGAAGCTTTCTTT. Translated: CASRSTGTNTEAFF.

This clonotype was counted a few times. CDR3 nucleotides: TGCAGTGCTCCTCGGGAGTCCTCCTACGAGCAGTACTTC. It translates to CSAPRESSYEQYF. J is TRBJ2-7 and V is TRBV20-1, with D perhaps TRBD2 (6 bases). The CDR3 has 13 amino acids. Germline CDR1 and CDR2: DFQATT and SNEGSKA (reference sequence). Trimming took 5 bases from V and 0 from J, leaving 11 bases between them.

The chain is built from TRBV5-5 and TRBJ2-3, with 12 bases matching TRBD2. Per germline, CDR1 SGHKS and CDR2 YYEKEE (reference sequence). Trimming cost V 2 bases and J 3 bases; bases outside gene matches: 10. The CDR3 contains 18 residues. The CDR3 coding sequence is TGTGCCAGCAGCTTCTGGCTAGCGGGGGGGTTAACTACAGATACGCAGTATTTT. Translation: CASSFWLAGGLTTDTQYF. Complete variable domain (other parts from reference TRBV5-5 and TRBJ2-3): DAGVTQSPTHLIKTRGQQVTLRCSPISGHKSVSWYQQVLGQGPQFIFQYYEKEERGRGNFPDRFSARQFPNYSSELNVNALLLGDSALYLCASSFWLAGGLTTDTQYFGPGTRLTVL.

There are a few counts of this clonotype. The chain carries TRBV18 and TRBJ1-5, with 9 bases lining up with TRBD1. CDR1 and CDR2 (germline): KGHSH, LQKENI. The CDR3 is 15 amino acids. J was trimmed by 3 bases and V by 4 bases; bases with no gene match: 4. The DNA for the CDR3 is TGTGCCAGCTCACGCGACAGGGGGTACAATCAGCCCCAGCATTTT. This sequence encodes CASSRDRGYNQPQHF.

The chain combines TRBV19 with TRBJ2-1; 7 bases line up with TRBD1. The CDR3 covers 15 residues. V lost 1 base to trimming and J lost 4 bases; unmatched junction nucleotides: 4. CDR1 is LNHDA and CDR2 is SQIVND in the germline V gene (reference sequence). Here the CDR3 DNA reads TGTGCCAGTAGTATAGTTCGGGACAGTTACAATGAGCAGTTCTTC. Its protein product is CASSIVRDSYNEQFF.

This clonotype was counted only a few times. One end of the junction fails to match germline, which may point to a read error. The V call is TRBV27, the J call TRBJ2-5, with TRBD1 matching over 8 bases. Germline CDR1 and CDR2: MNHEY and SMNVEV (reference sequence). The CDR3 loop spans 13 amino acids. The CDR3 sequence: CASSLGQGETLYF. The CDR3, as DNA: TGTGCCAGCAGTCTCGGACAGGGAGAGACCCTGTACTTC.

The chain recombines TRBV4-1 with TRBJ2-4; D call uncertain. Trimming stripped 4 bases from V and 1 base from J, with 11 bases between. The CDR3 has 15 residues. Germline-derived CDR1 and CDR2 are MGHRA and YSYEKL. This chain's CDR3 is CASSRLLGAKNIQYF. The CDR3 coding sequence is TGCGCCAGCAGCCGCTTGCTAGGGGCCAAAAACATTCAGTACTTC.

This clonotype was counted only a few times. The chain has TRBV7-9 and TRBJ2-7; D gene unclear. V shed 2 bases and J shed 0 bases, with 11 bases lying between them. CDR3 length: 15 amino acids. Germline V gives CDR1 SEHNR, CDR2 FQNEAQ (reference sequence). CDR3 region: CASSLPSVPSYEQYF. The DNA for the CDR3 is TGTGCCAGCAGCTTACCGTCCGTCCCCTCCTACGAGCAGTACTTC.

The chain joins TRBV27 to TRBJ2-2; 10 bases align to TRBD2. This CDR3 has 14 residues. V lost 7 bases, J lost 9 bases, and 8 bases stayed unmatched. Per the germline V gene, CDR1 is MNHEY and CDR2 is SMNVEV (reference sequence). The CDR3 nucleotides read TGTGCCAGCACACCGGGACTAGCGCCGTGGGAGCTGTTTTTT. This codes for CASTPGLAPWELFF.

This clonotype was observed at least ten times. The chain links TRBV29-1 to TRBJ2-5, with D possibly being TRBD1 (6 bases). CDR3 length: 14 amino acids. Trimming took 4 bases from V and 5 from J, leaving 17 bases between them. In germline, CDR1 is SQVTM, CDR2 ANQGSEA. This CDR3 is CSVARDTVMETQYF. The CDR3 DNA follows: TGCAGCGTTGCCCGGGACACAGTTATGGAGACCCAGTACTTC.

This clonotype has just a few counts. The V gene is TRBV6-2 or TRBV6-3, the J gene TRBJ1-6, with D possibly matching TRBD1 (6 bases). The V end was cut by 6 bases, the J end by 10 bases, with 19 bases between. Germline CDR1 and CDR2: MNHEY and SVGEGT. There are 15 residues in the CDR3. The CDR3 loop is CASRLSTGLRSPLHF. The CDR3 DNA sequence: TGTGCCAGCAGGCTTTCGACAGGATTAAGGTCACCCCTCCACTTT.

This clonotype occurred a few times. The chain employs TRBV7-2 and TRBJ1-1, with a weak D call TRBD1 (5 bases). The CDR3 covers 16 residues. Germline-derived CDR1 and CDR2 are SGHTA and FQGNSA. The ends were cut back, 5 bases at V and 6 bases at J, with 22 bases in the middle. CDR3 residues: CASSLSRAGSAAEAFF. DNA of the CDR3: TGTGCCAGCAGCCTCTCCCGGGCAGGGAGTGCGGCTGAAGCTTTCTTT.

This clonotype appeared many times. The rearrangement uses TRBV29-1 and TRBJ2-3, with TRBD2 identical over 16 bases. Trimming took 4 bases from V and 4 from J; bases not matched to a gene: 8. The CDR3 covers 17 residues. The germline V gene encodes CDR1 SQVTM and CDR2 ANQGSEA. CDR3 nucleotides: TGCAGCGTTGGGGGACTAGCGGGGGGGCCGGGCGCAGATACGCAGTATTTT. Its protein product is CSVGGLAGGPGADTQYF.

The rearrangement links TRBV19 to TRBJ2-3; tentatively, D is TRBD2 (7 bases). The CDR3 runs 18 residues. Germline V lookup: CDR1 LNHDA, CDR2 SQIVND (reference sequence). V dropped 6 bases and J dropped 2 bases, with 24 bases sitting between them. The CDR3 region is CASRGGGSPFPYTDTQYF. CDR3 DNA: TGTGCCAGTAGGGGGGGCGGGAGCCCTTTCCCTTACACAGATACGCAGTATTTT. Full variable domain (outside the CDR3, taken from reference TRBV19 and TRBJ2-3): DGGITQSPKYLFRKEGQNVTLSCEQNLNHDAMYWYRQDPGQGLRLIYYSQIVNDFQKGDIAEGYSVSREKKESFPLTVTSAQKNPTAFYLCASRGGGSPFPYTDTQYFGPGTRLTVL.

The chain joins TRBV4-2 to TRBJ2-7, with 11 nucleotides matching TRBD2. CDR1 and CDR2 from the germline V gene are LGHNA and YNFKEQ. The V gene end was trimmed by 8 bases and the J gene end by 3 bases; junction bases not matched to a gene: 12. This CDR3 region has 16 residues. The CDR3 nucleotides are TGTGCCAGCCGGGATCGACTAGCGGGGATGCACTACGAGCAGTACTTC. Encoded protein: CASRDRLAGMHYEQYF.

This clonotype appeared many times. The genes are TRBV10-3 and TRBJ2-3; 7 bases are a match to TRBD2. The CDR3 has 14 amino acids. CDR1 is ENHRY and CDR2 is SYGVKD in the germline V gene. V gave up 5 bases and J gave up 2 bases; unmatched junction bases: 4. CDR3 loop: CAISKREYTDTQYF. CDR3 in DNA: TGTGCCATCAGTAAGCGGGAATACACAGATACGCAGTATTTT.

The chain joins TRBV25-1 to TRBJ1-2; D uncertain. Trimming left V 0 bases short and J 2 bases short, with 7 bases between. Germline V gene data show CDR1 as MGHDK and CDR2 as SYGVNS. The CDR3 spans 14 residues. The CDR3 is CASSEYKGNYGYTF. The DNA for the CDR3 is TGTGCCAGCAGTGAATACAAAGGGAACTATGGCTACACCTTC.

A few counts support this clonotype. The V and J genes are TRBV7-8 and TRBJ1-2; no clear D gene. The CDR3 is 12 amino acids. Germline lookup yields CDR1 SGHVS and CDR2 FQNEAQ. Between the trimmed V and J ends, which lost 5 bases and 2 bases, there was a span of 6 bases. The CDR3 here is CASSIKNYGYTF. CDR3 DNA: TGTGCCAGCAGCATAAAGAACTATGGCTACACCTTC.

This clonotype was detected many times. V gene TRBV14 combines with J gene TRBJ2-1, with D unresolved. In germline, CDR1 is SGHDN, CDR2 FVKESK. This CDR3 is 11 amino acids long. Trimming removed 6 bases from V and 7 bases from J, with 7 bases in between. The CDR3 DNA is TGTGCCAGCAGTCGAAGGAATGAGCAGTTCTTC. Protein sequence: CASSRRNEQFF.

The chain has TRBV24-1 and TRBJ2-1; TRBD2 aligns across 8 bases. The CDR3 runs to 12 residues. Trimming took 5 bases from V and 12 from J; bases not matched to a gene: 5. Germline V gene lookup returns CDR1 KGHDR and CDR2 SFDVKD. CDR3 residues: CATSVPGLGQFF. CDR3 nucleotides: TGTGCCACCAGTGTCCCGGGACTAGGGCAGTTCTTC.

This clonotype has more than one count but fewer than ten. CDR3 in amino acids: CASGGGRAGPYNSPLHF. The CDR3 bases are TGTGCCAGCGGAGGTGGCAGGGCTGGCCCCTATAATTCACCCCTCCACTTT. The rearrangement links TRBV25-1 to TRBJ1-6; a possible D gene is TRBD1 (5 bases). CDR1 is MGHDK and CDR2 is SYGVNS in the germline V gene. This CDR3 comprises 17 residues. Trimming left V 8 bases short and J 2 bases short, with 19 bases between.

The CDR3, as DNA: TGCAGTGCTGTTAACCGGGACAGGGTAAGGGGGGGTGAAGCTTTCTTT. Its translation is CSAVNRDRVRGGEAFF. The chain couples TRBV20-1 to TRBJ1-1; 9 bases align to TRBD1. V lost 5 bases, J lost 7 bases, and 17 bases stayed unmatched. Germline V gene data show CDR1 as DFQATT and CDR2 as SNEGSKA (reference sequence). This CDR3 has 16 residues.

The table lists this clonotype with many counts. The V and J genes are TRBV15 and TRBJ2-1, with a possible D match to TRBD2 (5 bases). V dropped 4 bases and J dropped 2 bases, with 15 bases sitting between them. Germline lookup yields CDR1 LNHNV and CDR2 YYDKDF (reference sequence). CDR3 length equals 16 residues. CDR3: CATSIEGPFTYNEQFF. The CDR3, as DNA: TGTGCCACCAGCATCGAGGGCCCTTTCACCTACAATGAGCAGTTCTTC.

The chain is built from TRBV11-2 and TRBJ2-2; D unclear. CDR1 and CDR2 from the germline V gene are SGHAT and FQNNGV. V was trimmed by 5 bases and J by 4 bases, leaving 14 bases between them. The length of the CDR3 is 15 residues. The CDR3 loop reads CASSMNHGGTGELFF. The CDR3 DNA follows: TGTGCCAGCAGCATGAATCACGGTGGCACCGGGGAGCTGTTTTTT. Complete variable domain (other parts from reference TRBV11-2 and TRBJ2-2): EAGVAQSPRYKIIEKRQSVAFWCNPISGHATLYWYQQILGQGPKLLIQFQNNGVVDDSQLPKDRFSAERLKGVDSTLKIQPAKLEDSAVYLCASSMNHGGTGELFFGEGSRLTVL.

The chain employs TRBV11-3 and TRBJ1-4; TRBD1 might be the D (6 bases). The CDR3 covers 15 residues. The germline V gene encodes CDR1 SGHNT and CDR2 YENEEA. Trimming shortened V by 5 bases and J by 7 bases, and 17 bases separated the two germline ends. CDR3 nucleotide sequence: TGTGCCAGCAGCATAATACAGGGAGGCAGTGAAAAACTGTTTTTT. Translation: CASSIIQGGSEKLFF.

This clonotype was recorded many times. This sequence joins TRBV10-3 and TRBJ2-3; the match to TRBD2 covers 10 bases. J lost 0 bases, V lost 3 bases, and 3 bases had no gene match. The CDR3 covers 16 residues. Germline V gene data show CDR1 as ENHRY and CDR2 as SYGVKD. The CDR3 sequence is CAISDQLAGSTDTQYF. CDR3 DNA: TGTGCCATCAGTGATCAACTAGCGGGGAGCACAGATACGCAGTATTTT.

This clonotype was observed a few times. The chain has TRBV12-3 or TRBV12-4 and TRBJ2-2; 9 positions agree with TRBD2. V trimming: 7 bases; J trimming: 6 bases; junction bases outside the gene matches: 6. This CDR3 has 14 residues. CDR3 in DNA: TGTGCCAGCAATCCGGGACTAGCATCCGGGGAGCTGTTTTTT. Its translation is CASNPGLASGELFF.